Sequencing of this T cell receptor beta chain was carried out in a study of blood T cell repertoires in COVID-19. The overall study: Acute and convalescent COVID-19 specimens originated in the United States, Italy and Spain. From T cells, B-cell-depleted T cells, or PBMCs came the material, which was cDNA or gDNA.

Original handling: It was from reference gene primer amplification that nucleated cell counts were estimated. The table came from immunoSEQ multiplex PCR; TCRdb's copy has only in-frame clones and leaves some out. D and trimming were read from the DNA, whereas the V and J calls and clone size are those reported in that table. The table shows a few hundred thousand clones, with around 85% occurring only once. There are 14 residues in the CDR3. The V end was cut by 3 bases, the J end by 4 bases, with 10 bases between. CDR1 is SGHVS and CDR2 is FQNEAQ in the germline V gene. V usage is TRBV7-8 and J usage is TRBJ1-3, with D uncertain. This TCR was recovered from a woman aged 45-59 years with active or convalescent COVID-19. Sequencing was carried out using peripheral blood. CDR3 loop: CASSFLLEGNTIYF. As DNA, the CDR3 is TGTGCCAGCAGCTTTCTTCTAGAGGGAAACACCATATATTTT.